This is a list of T cell receptor beta chains from one sample in a study of Ad26.COV2.S vaccination and SARS-CoV-2 variants. Profiling relied on immunoSEQ multiplex PCR, and the TCRdb table lists in-frame clones only, not all of them. The data show about 220,000 clones, approximately 87% seen once. The sample consisted of peripheral blood, taken in a trial of Ad26.COV2.S vaccine versus placebo. These receptor sequences come from a person aged 18-60 years who received the Ad26.COV2.S COVID-19 vaccine or a placebo. Each CDR3 is given with its conserved first and last residue. A D gene is named only where the DNA matches it firmly. Size is omitted from some rows. Given values are once, few, many or a class for expanded clones.

CDR3aa: CASGLDTGGAGEQYF
CDR3nt: TGTGCTAGTGGTTTGGATACAGGGGGCGCGGGGGAGCAGTACTTC
v_gene: TRBV12-5
d_gene: TRBD1
abundance: .
j_gene: TRBJ2-7

CDR3aa: CASSAGGLAGGNGETQYF
CDR3nt: TGTGCCAGCAGCGCCGGGGGACTAGCGGGAGGGAATGGCGAGACCCAGTACTTC
v_gene: TRBV5-8
d_gene: TRBD2
abundance: once
j_gene: TRBJ2-5

CDR3aa: CATSDGQGATNEKLFF
CDR3nt: TGTGCCACCAGTGACGGGCAGGGGGCAACTAATGAAAAACTGTTTTTT
v_gene: TRBV24-1
d_gene: TRBD1
abundance: .
j_gene: TRBJ1-4

CDR3aa: CASSPMGNTGELFF
CDR3nt: TGTGCCAGCTCACCAATGGGGAACACCGGGGAGCTGTTTTTT
v_gene: TRBV18
d_gene: .
abundance: .
j_gene: TRBJ2-2

CDR3aa: CASSRPQGASNQPQHF
CDR3nt: TGTGCCAGCAGCCGGCCCCAGGGGGCCAGCAATCAGCCCCAGCATTTT
v_gene: TRBV6-2/TRBV6-3
d_gene: TRBD1
abundance: .
j_gene: TRBJ1-5

CDR3aa: CASSVGLGVNTEAFF
CDR3nt: TGTGCCAGCAGCGTAGGCCTGGGGGTGAACACTGAAGCTTTCTTT
v_gene: TRBV9
d_gene: .
abundance: .
j_gene: TRBJ1-1

CDR3aa: CATSAATQPSNYGYTF
CDR3nt: TGTGCCACCAGTGCGGCGACTCAGCCCTCTAACTATGGCTACACCTTC
v_gene: TRBV24-1
d_gene: .
abundance: .
j_gene: TRBJ1-2

CDR3aa: CASSRGQGTGYTF
CDR3nt: TGTGCCAGTAGTAGAGGACAGGGGACCGGCTACACCTTC
v_gene: TRBV19
d_gene: TRBD1
abundance: .
j_gene: TRBJ1-2

CDR3aa: CASSPGTVNTGELFF
CDR3nt: TGTGCCAGCAGCCCCGGGACTGTCAACACCGGGGAGCTGTTTTTT
v_gene: TRBV7-8
d_gene: .
abundance: .
j_gene: TRBJ2-2

CDR3aa: CASSLVAPWEGRSYNEQFF
CDR3nt: TGTGCCAGCAGCTTAGTAGCCCCCTGGGAGGGCCGCTCCTACAATGAGCAGTTCTTC
v_gene: TRBV13
d_gene: TRBD2
abundance: many
j_gene: TRBJ2-1

CDR3aa: CATSDRTGVASYNEQFF
CDR3nt: TGTGCCACCAGTGACAGGACGGGGGTCGCGTCCTACAATGAGCAGTTCTTC
v_gene: TRBV24-1
d_gene: .
abundance: .
j_gene: TRBJ2-1

CDR3aa: CASSLPGDYSADTQYF
CDR3nt: TGTGCCAGCAGTCTGCCGGGGGACTACTCGGCAGATACGCAGTATTTT
v_gene: TRBV6-6
d_gene: TRBD2
abundance: .
j_gene: TRBJ2-3

CDR3aa: CASSLEAVNEQFF
CDR3nt: TGTGCCAGCAGCTTAGAGGCAGTTAATGAGCAGTTCTTC
v_gene: TRBV7-9
d_gene: .
abundance: .
j_gene: TRBJ2-1

CDR3aa: CASSEAQGARETQYF
CDR3nt: TGTGCCAGTTCGGAGGCACAGGGGGCGAGGGAGACCCAGTACTTC
v_gene: TRBV19
d_gene: TRBD1
abundance: .
j_gene: TRBJ2-5

CDR3aa: CASSPHLAGVSTGELFF
CDR3nt: TGTGCCAGCAGCCCTCACTTAGCGGGAGTGAGCACCGGGGAGCTGTTTTTT
v_gene: TRBV9
d_gene: TRBD2
abundance: .
j_gene: TRBJ2-2

CDR3aa: CASSPPRGTQYF
CDR3nt: TGTGCCAGCAGCCCCCCCCGAGGGACCCAGTACTTC
v_gene: TRBV27
d_gene: .
abundance: .
j_gene: TRBJ2-5

CDR3aa: CASWSRGNQPQHF
CDR3nt: TGTGCCAGTTGGTCCCGGGGCAATCAGCCCCAGCATTTT
v_gene: TRBV19
d_gene: .
abundance: .
j_gene: TRBJ1-5

CDR3aa: CASSLEGASTDTQYF
CDR3nt: TGTGCCAGCAGCTTAGAGGGGGCTAGCACAGATACGCAGTATTTT
v_gene: TRBV5-4
d_gene: TRBD1
abundance: .
j_gene: TRBJ2-3

CDR3aa: CASPRLDSYEQYF
CDR3nt: TGTGCCAGCCCCCGACTGGACTCCTACGAGCAGTACTTC
v_gene: TRBV6-4
d_gene: .
abundance: .
j_gene: TRBJ2-7

CDR3aa: CAIRDISSGANVLTF
CDR3nt: TGTGCCATCCGGGACATATCCTCTGGGGCCAACGTCCTGACTTTC
v_gene: TRBV10-3
d_gene: .
abundance: .
j_gene: TRBJ2-6

CDR3aa: CASSLTQGGTEAFF
CDR3nt: TGTGCCAGCAGCTTAACACAGGGGGGCACTGAAGCTTTCTTT
v_gene: TRBV7-2
d_gene: TRBD1
abundance: once
j_gene: TRBJ1-1

CDR3aa: CASSALQDRDTQYF
CDR3nt: TGTGCCAGCAGCGCTCTCCAGGACAGAGATACGCAGTATTTT
v_gene: TRBV9
d_gene: .
abundance: .
j_gene: TRBJ2-3

CDR3aa: CASSFAGGPAKNIQYF
CDR3nt: TGTGCCAGCAGCTTTGCGGGAGGGCCGGCCAAAAACATTCAGTACTTC
v_gene: TRBV7-9
d_gene: TRBD2
abundance: .
j_gene: TRBJ2-4

CDR3aa: CASSQPGQISYNEQFF
CDR3nt: TGTGCCAGCAGCCAACCGGGACAGATCTCCTACAATGAGCAGTTCTTC
v_gene: TRBV3-1/TRBV3-2
d_gene: TRBD1
abundance: .
j_gene: TRBJ2-1

CDR3aa: CASSLPLSGRNNEQFF
CDR3nt: TGCGCCAGCAGCCTACCCCTCAGCGGGAGGAATAATGAGCAGTTCTTC
v_gene: TRBV5-1
d_gene: TRBD2
abundance: .
j_gene: TRBJ2-1

CDR3aa: CASSYSAGGSYEQYF
CDR3nt: TGTGCCAGCAGCTACTCGGCAGGGGGCTCCTACGAGCAGTACTTC
v_gene: TRBV6-5
d_gene: TRBD1
abundance: .
j_gene: TRBJ2-7

CDR3aa: CASSPRQGIEAFF
CDR3nt: TGTGCCAGTAGTCCCCGACAGGGGATTGAAGCTTTCTTT
v_gene: TRBV19
d_gene: TRBD1
abundance: .
j_gene: TRBJ1-1

CDR3aa: CASSPTRLAGGRGKYEQYF
CDR3nt: TGTGCCAGCAGCCCTACTCGACTAGCGGGAGGACGGGGGAAATACGAGCAGTACTTC
v_gene: TRBV11-2
d_gene: TRBD2
abundance: .
j_gene: TRBJ2-7

CDR3aa: CASSQDSGGAGETQYF
CDR3nt: TGCGCCAGCAGCCAAGATAGCGGGGGGGCCGGAGAGACCCAGTACTTC
v_gene: TRBV4-3
d_gene: TRBD2
abundance: .
j_gene: TRBJ2-5

CDR3aa: CASSSMVRAWYEQYF
CDR3nt: TGTGCCAGCAGCTCAATGGTCCGGGCTTGGTACGAGCAGTACTTC
v_gene: TRBV6-5
d_gene: .
abundance: .
j_gene: TRBJ2-7

CDR3aa: CASSVGAGSYEQYF
CDR3nt: TGTGCCAGCAGCGTAGGGGCAGGGTCCTACGAGCAGTACTTC
v_gene: TRBV9
d_gene: .
abundance: .
j_gene: TRBJ2-7

CDR3aa: CAISGQGARAEAFF
CDR3nt: TGTGCCATCAGTGGGCAGGGGGCGAGGGCTGAAGCTTTCTTT
v_gene: TRBV10-3
d_gene: TRBD1
abundance: .
j_gene: TRBJ1-1

CDR3aa: CASSHYPINTGELFF
CDR3nt: TGTGCCAGCAGCCACTACCCAATCAACACCGGGGAGCTGTTTTTT
v_gene: TRBV14
d_gene: .
abundance: .
j_gene: TRBJ2-2

CDR3aa: CASSFARDQPQHF
CDR3nt: TGTGCCAGCAGTTTCGCCCGGGATCAGCCCCAGCATTTT
v_gene: TRBV27
d_gene: .
abundance: .
j_gene: TRBJ1-5

CDR3aa: CASSQDPGNQPQHF
CDR3nt: TGTGCCAGCAGCCAAGATCCCGGGAATCAGCCCCAGCATTTT
v_gene: TRBV4-2
d_gene: .
abundance: .
j_gene: TRBJ1-5

CDR3aa: CASSDFPGQLFSGNTIYF
CDR3nt: TGTGCCAGCAGCGACTTCCCGGGACAACTCTTCTCTGGAAACACCATATATTTT
v_gene: TRBV2
d_gene: .
abundance: .
j_gene: TRBJ1-3

CDR3aa: CASSQGASDNEQFF
CDR3nt: TGTGCCAGCAGCCAAGGGGCTAGCGACAATGAGCAGTTCTTC
v_gene: TRBV4-2
d_gene: .
abundance: .
j_gene: TRBJ2-1

CDR3aa: CARSSIAESTDTQYF
CDR3nt: TGTGCCAGAAGCTCCATAGCGGAGAGCACAGATACGCAGTATTTT
v_gene: TRBV5-3
d_gene: .
abundance: .
j_gene: TRBJ2-3

CDR3aa: CASSQELAGASNEQFF
CDR3nt: TGCGCCAGCAGCCAAGAACTAGCGGGGGCTAGCAATGAGCAGTTCTTC
v_gene: TRBV4-1
d_gene: TRBD2
abundance: .
j_gene: TRBJ2-1

CDR3aa: CSASQGTYYEQYF
CDR3nt: TGCAGTGCTAGTCAGGGAACGTACTACGAGCAGTACTTC
v_gene: TRBV20-1
d_gene: .
abundance: .
j_gene: TRBJ2-7

CDR3aa: CASREEGLRYEQYF
CDR3nt: TGTGCCAGCAGGGAGGAGGGGCTACGCTACGAGCAGTACTTC
v_gene: TRBV28
d_gene: .
abundance: .
j_gene: TRBJ2-7

CDR3aa: CASSEGLAGGNQETQYF
CDR3nt: TGTGCCAGCAGCGAGGGACTAGCGGGGGGAAACCAAGAGACCCAGTACTTC
v_gene: TRBV9
d_gene: TRBD2
abundance: .
j_gene: TRBJ2-5

CDR3aa: CASSLVAEETQYF
CDR3nt: TGTGCCAGCAGCTTGGTTGCGGAAGAGACCCAGTACTTC
v_gene: TRBV5-6
d_gene: .
abundance: .
j_gene: TRBJ2-5

CDR3aa: CASSPYRGPVTEAFF
CDR3nt: TGTGCCAGTAGTCCCTACAGGGGGCCGGTCACTGAAGCTTTCTTT
v_gene: TRBV19
d_gene: TRBD1
abundance: .
j_gene: TRBJ1-1

CDR3aa: CASSRQGVHEQYF
CDR3nt: TGTGCCAGCAGCAGACAGGGAGTCCACGAGCAGTACTTC
v_gene: TRBV12-3/TRBV12-4
d_gene: TRBD1
abundance: .
j_gene: TRBJ2-7

CDR3aa: CASSTGSSGTQYF
CDR3nt: TGTGCCAGCAGCACAGGGAGTTCGGGCACGCAGTATTTT
v_gene: TRBV9
d_gene: .
abundance: .
j_gene: TRBJ2-3

CDR3aa: CASSAAGTKQRGELFF
CDR3nt: TGCGCCAGCAGTGCTGCAGGGACAAAGCAACGCGGGGAGCTGTTTTTT
v_gene: TRBV10-2
d_gene: .
abundance: .
j_gene: TRBJ2-2

CDR3aa: CASSLSGAGYGYTF
CDR3nt: TGTGCCAGCAGTTTATCTGGGGCTGGGTATGGCTACACCTTC
v_gene: TRBV27
d_gene: .
abundance: .
j_gene: TRBJ1-2

CDR3aa: CASSLTGSPPYYEQYF
CDR3nt: TGTGCCAGCAGCTTAACCGGGAGTCCCCCCTACTACGAGCAGTACTTC
v_gene: TRBV7-2
d_gene: .
abundance: .
j_gene: TRBJ2-7

CDR3aa: CASSLGTGNGYTF
CDR3nt: TGTGCCAGCAGCTTAGGGACAGGGAATGGCTACACCTTC
v_gene: TRBV7-2
d_gene: TRBD1
abundance: once
j_gene: TRBJ1-2

CDR3aa: CASSYINRRQNYGYTF
CDR3nt: TGCGCCAGCAGCTACATAAACAGGCGGCAGAACTATGGCTACACCTTC
v_gene: TRBV5-1
d_gene: .
abundance: .
j_gene: TRBJ1-2

CDR3aa: CASSLVGQDTSEAFF
CDR3nt: TGTGCCAGCAGCTTAGTGGGACAGGACACGTCTGAAGCTTTCTTT
v_gene: TRBV7-9
d_gene: TRBD1
abundance: .
j_gene: TRBJ1-1

CDR3aa: CASSQDRVNQPQHF
CDR3nt: TGTGCCAGCTCACAGGACAGAGTTAATCAGCCCCAGCATTTT
v_gene: TRBV18
d_gene: .
abundance: .
j_gene: TRBJ1-5

CDR3aa: CATSRGPRGITYNEQFF
CDR3nt: TGTGCCACCAGCAGAGGGCCTCGCGGGATCACCTACAATGAGCAGTTCTTC
v_gene: TRBV15
d_gene: .
abundance: .
j_gene: TRBJ2-1

CDR3aa: CASSPRTNSNSGNTIYF
CDR3nt: TGTGCCAGCTCACCCCGAACCAATTCGAACTCTGGAAACACCATATATTTT
v_gene: TRBV18
d_gene: .
abundance: .
j_gene: TRBJ1-3

CDR3aa: CASSLDRAGGTGELFF
CDR3nt: TGTGCCAGCAGCCTAGACAGGGCAGGGGGTACCGGGGAGCTGTTTTTT
v_gene: TRBV4-2
d_gene: TRBD1
abundance: .
j_gene: TRBJ2-2

CDR3aa: CASSESPGRGGTEAFF
CDR3nt: TGTGCCAGCAGTGAATCGCCTGGAAGGGGAGGAACTGAAGCTTTCTTT
v_gene: TRBV25-1
d_gene: .
abundance: few
j_gene: TRBJ1-1